A selection of T cell receptor beta chains follows, all from one sample in a study of shared clonotypes between healthy human individuals. Clones were read by immunoSEQ multiplex PCR, and TCRdb kept only the in-frame ones, dropping some. The table has 650,000 to 750,000 clones, more than 70% seen once. Input material: memory CD4+ T cells sorted from blood. All receptors derive from a woman aged 25-40 years in good health. Each CDR3 is given with its conserved first and last residue.

>14|TRBV6-6|TRBJ1-5
CASSYLGSNQPQHF
>15|TRBV28|TRBJ2-1
CASRGSVESYNEQFF
>15|TRBV18|TRBJ1-2
CASSPPGQENYGYTF
>14|TRBV5-1|TRBJ2-7
CASSFRSPADEQYF
>15|TRBV19|TRBJ1-2
CASSIVGQGDYGYTF
>16|TRBV9|TRBJ2-5
CASSTGTGFRQETQYF
>17|TRBV30|TRBJ2-4
CAWSHPGRVYAKNIQYF
>14|TRBV7-7|TRBJ2-7
CASPKVAGTGEQYF
>12|TRBV28|TRBJ2-7
CASSLLGGEQYF
>17|TRBV28|TRBJ1-1
CASSPPQGPAMNTEAFF
>9|TRBV20-1|TRBJ1-2
CSASSGYTF
>17|TRBV5-1|TRBJ1-1
CASSPYSGTKMNTEAFF
>15|TRBV5-1|TRBJ2-2
CASSLEVGNTGELFF
>17|TRBV4-1|TRBJ1-1
CASSQAGQGRRNTEAFF
>14|TRBV9|TRBJ2-2
CASSERGNTGELFF
>15|TRBV10-3|TRBJ2-5
CAISQGDRGQETQYF
>16|TRBV25-1|TRBJ2-1
CASSESGVPPYNEQFF
>14|TRBV5-1|TRBJ2-7
CATSFERGTHEQYF
>14|TRBV27|TRBJ2-1
CASSFSRRVNEQFF
>15|TRBV5-1|TRBJ2-3
CASSLEPGIADTQYF
>12|TRBV5-1|TRBJ2-7
CASSPDSYEQYF
>15|TRBV18|TRBJ1-5
CASSADRGPNQPQHF
>16|TRBV27|TRBJ2-1
CASGRMASGRRDEQFF
>15|TRBV4-1|TRBJ1-1
CASSQDPRGNTEAFF
>11|TRBV19|TRBJ2-7
CASTTGYEQYF
>15|TRBV28|TRBJ2-6
CASSPTGARANVLTF
>15|TRBV18|TRBJ1-4
CASSPQQGFNEKLFF
>12|TRBV5-1|TRBJ2-1
CASSQTRNEQFF
>15|TRBV5-1|TRBJ2-3
CATSPGTGGLDTQYF
>12|TRBV28|TRBJ1-6
CASSSGLPRRHF
>14|TRBV10-1|TRBJ2-7
CAPGASGRVNEQYF
>15|TRBV19|TRBJ1-2
CASGGTGGLGYGYTF
>14|TRBV5-1|TRBJ1-5
CASSLTEGLWPQHF
>13|TRBV27|TRBJ1-2
CASSLGVKADYTF
>16|TRBV18|TRBJ2-2
CASSLSSGVNTGELFF
>13|TRBV2|TRBJ1-5
CASSRGIHQPQHF
>13|TRBV25-1|TRBJ2-3
CASSPGVADTQYF
>14|TRBV2|TRBJ1-5
CASSGGPSNQPQHF
>15|TRBV7-6|TRBJ2-2
CASSPGQGGTGELFF
>15|TRBV5-1|TRBJ2-7
CASSPRLAGDYEQYF
>15|TRBV5-6|TRBJ1-4
CASSRRVGSGEKLFF
>14|TRBV7-9|TRBJ2-7
CASSPSLATNEQYF
>16|TRBV7-9|TRBJ2-2
CASSLEATANTGELFF
>14|TRBV19|TRBJ1-1
CASRPATGNTEAFF
>14|TRBV6-6|TRBJ2-1
CASSIARSYNEQFF
>15|TRBV29-1|TRBJ2-1
CSVAVLAGSYNEQFF
>14|TRBV6-6|TRBJ2-3
CASSYVGFADTQYF
>12|TRBV1|TRBJ1-5
CTSSQAGQPQHF